This entry lists 6 T cell receptor beta chains sequenced from one sample in a study of blood T cell repertoires in COVID-19. Here immunoSEQ multiplex PCR was the method, and the copy in TCRdb shows in-frame clones only, minus some. The data hold under 450,000 clones, with 86% observed a single time. The source material was peripheral blood. The origin of the receptors is a woman in her sixties or seventies with COVID-19, enrolled during active disease.

The rearrangement links TRBV5-1 to TRBJ1-5, with a tentative D call TRBD1 (6 bases). Trimming removed 0 bases at V and 3 bases at J, with 10 bases between. This CDR3 has 15 residues. Germline V gene data show CDR1 as SGHRS and CDR2 as YFSETQ. The CDR3 loop is CASSLVSGANQPQHF. CDR3 in DNA: TGCGCCAGCAGCTTGGTTTCAGGGGCCAATCAGCCCCAGCATTTT.

The rearrangement joins TRBV7-2 to TRBJ1-4; the D is unclear. The CDR3 runs to 14 residues. Germline CDR1 is SGHTA and CDR2 is FQGNSA. Trimming took 1 base from V and 8 from J, leaving 11 bases between them. The CDR3 is CASSLGPGVEKLFF. As DNA, the CDR3 is TGTGCCAGCAGCTTAGGACCCGGGGTAGAAAAACTGTTTTTT.

The V and J genes are TRBV19 and TRBJ2-1, with TRBD1 matching 10 bases. This CDR3 has 15 amino acids. Losses at the gene ends were 6 bases for V and 8 bases for J; bases not matched to a gene: 10. Germline CDR1 is LNHDA and CDR2 is SQIVND (reference sequence). CDR3 bases: TGTGCCAGTAGATCCGGGACAGGGGAATGGCATGAGCAGTTCTTC. Amino acid sequence: CASRSGTGEWHEQFF.

This chain connects TRBV30 to TRBJ2-5; 9 bases line up with TRBD1. Germline V gene sequence: CDR1 GTSNPN, CDR2 SVGIG (reference sequence). The CDR3 length is 14 residues. The ends lost 5 bases at V and 9 bases at J; junction bases unmatched: 13. This chain's CDR3 is CAWDIAGTGPSQYF. The CDR3 DNA follows: TGTGCCTGGGATATAGCCGGGACAGGGCCGTCCCAGTACTTC.

Worth noting for this clone: At one boundary the junction diverges from the germline segment, which might be a read error. The V gene is TRBV6-1, the J gene TRBJ1-3; no definite D call. The CDR3 runs to 13 residues. CDR1 and CDR2 from the germline V gene are MNHNS and SASEGT. CDR3 nucleotides: TGTGCCAGCAGTGAAGCGAGGGCAGTCGGAGAAAATTTT. Protein sequence: CASSEARAVGENF.

The J gene is TRBJ2-2, the V gene TRBV6-6, with 10 bases aligning to TRBD1. The CDR3 is 16 residues long. The V gene end was trimmed by 2 bases and the J gene end by 5 bases; junction bases not matched to a gene: 5. CDR1 is MNHNY and CDR2 is SVGAGI in the germline V gene (reference sequence). CDR3 coding DNA: TGTGCCAGCAGTTACAGACAGGGGGCGCTTACCGGGGAGCTGTTTTTT. Translation: CASSYRQGALTGELFF.